The T cell receptor (beta chain) described here comes from a study of Ad26.COV2.S vaccination and SARS-CoV-2 variants. Whole-study results and caveats: Responses of T cells in total may have been underestimated by the TCR breadth and depth analyses. Non-spike TCR breadth was similar in vaccine and placebo recipients.

In regard to this clone: What it binds is unknown.

The treatment was: about 20 received Ad26.COV2.S at low or high dose, single or two shots; 5 received placebo; per-sample allocation not given. Sampling took place 63 days after the first vaccine or placebo injection. Trimming removed 6 bases at V and 5 bases at J, with 13 bases between. The CDR3 covers 13 residues. Germline V gene lookup returns CDR1 SGHDN and CDR2 FVKESK. Repertoires were generated with immunoSEQ multiplex PCR, while TCRdb's copy carries only in-frame clones and drops some. This sample carries 350,000 to 400,000 clones, about nine tenths of them seen once, and the ten largest clones take approximately 3.7%.

This TCR was recovered from a person between 18 and 65 years old who received the Ad26.COV2.S COVID-19 vaccine or a placebo. The chain recombines TRBV14 with TRBJ2-5; D could derive from TRBD1 or TRBD2 (5 bases each). Specimen: peripheral blood, collected in a trial of Ad26.COV2.S vaccine versus placebo. The CDR3 protein is CASRKRWGETQYF. In nucleotides, the CDR3 is TGTGCCAGCAGAAAAAGATGGGGGGAGACCCAGTACTTC.